The rows below give T cell receptor beta chains drawn from one sample of a study of CD4 T cells in relation to SARS-CoV-2 and coronaviruses. Their recognized antigens are unknown. Profiling relied on immunoSEQ multiplex PCR, and the TCRdb table lists in-frame clones only, not all of them. The table includes approximately 40,000 clones, 77% detected once. Sequenced material: memory CD4+ T cells from PBMCs, cultured in vitro. The receptors come from an adult with COVID-19. Both conserved end residues are part of each CDR3. Each record gives: clone size, V gene, D gene, J gene, CDR3 protein, CDR3 DNA. D genes are given only for firm matches. Rows give clone size only sometimes, using once, few, many, or a class for an expanded clone.

>-|TRBV7-3|-|TRBJ2-1
CASSLLRDSYNEQFF
TGTGCCAGCAGCTTATTGCGGGACTCCTACAATGAGCAGTTCTTC
>once|TRBV9|-|TRBJ2-1
CASGGTLLNEQFF
TGTGCCAGCGGGGGGACTTTACTCAATGAGCAGTTCTTC
>-|TRBV6-5|-|TRBJ2-5
CASSYGTDYQETQYF
TGTGCCAGCAGTTACGGCACGGATTACCAAGAGACCCAGTACTTC
>-|TRBV5-6|TRBD1|TRBJ2-5
CASSRTGFRETQYF
TGTGCCAGCAGCCGGACAGGGTTCCGAGAGACCCAGTACTTC
>-|TRBV15|-|TRBJ2-7
CATSRGGNPGSYEQYF
TGTGCCACCAGCAGAGGAGGGAACCCTGGCTCCTACGAGCAGTACTTC
>few|TRBV7-3|-|TRBJ2-7
CASSYYEQYF
TGTGCCAGCAGCTACTACGAGCAGTACTTC
>-|TRBV7-3|-|TRBJ2-5
CASSSPPGTQYF
TGTGCCAGCAGCTCCCCCCCCGGGACCCAGTACTTC
>-|TRBV10-3|-|TRBJ1-6
CAISGAGDVNSPLHF
TGTGCCATCAGTGGGGCAGGGGATGTTAATTCACCCCTCCACTTT
>-|TRBV3-1/TRBV3-2|-|TRBJ2-1
CASSHPLKGMFSVSGEQFF
TGTGCCAGCAGCCACCCCCTTAAGGGGATGTTTTCGGTTTCGGGTGAGCAGTTCTTC
>-|TRBV28|TRBD1|TRBJ2-1
CASRPRQGKQGEQFF
TGTGCCAGCAGACCTAGACAGGGTAAACAGGGGGAGCAGTTCTTC
>-|TRBV27|-|TRBJ1-2
CASSFRQENGYTF
TGTGCCAGCAGTTTTCGACAGGAAAATGGCTACACCTTC
>-|TRBV6-2/TRBV6-3|-|TRBJ2-7
CASSSPSGLDYEQYF
TGTGCCAGCAGTTCGCCGTCGGGACTTGACTACGAGCAGTACTTC
>-|TRBV28|-|TRBJ2-4
CASSPLRVAKNIQYF
TGTGCCAGCAGTCCCCTGCGTGTAGCAAAAAACATTCAGTACTTC
>few|TRBV5-4|-|TRBJ1-1
CASSPLQSTEAFF
TGTGCCAGCAGCCCGCTACAGAGCACTGAAGCTTTCTTT